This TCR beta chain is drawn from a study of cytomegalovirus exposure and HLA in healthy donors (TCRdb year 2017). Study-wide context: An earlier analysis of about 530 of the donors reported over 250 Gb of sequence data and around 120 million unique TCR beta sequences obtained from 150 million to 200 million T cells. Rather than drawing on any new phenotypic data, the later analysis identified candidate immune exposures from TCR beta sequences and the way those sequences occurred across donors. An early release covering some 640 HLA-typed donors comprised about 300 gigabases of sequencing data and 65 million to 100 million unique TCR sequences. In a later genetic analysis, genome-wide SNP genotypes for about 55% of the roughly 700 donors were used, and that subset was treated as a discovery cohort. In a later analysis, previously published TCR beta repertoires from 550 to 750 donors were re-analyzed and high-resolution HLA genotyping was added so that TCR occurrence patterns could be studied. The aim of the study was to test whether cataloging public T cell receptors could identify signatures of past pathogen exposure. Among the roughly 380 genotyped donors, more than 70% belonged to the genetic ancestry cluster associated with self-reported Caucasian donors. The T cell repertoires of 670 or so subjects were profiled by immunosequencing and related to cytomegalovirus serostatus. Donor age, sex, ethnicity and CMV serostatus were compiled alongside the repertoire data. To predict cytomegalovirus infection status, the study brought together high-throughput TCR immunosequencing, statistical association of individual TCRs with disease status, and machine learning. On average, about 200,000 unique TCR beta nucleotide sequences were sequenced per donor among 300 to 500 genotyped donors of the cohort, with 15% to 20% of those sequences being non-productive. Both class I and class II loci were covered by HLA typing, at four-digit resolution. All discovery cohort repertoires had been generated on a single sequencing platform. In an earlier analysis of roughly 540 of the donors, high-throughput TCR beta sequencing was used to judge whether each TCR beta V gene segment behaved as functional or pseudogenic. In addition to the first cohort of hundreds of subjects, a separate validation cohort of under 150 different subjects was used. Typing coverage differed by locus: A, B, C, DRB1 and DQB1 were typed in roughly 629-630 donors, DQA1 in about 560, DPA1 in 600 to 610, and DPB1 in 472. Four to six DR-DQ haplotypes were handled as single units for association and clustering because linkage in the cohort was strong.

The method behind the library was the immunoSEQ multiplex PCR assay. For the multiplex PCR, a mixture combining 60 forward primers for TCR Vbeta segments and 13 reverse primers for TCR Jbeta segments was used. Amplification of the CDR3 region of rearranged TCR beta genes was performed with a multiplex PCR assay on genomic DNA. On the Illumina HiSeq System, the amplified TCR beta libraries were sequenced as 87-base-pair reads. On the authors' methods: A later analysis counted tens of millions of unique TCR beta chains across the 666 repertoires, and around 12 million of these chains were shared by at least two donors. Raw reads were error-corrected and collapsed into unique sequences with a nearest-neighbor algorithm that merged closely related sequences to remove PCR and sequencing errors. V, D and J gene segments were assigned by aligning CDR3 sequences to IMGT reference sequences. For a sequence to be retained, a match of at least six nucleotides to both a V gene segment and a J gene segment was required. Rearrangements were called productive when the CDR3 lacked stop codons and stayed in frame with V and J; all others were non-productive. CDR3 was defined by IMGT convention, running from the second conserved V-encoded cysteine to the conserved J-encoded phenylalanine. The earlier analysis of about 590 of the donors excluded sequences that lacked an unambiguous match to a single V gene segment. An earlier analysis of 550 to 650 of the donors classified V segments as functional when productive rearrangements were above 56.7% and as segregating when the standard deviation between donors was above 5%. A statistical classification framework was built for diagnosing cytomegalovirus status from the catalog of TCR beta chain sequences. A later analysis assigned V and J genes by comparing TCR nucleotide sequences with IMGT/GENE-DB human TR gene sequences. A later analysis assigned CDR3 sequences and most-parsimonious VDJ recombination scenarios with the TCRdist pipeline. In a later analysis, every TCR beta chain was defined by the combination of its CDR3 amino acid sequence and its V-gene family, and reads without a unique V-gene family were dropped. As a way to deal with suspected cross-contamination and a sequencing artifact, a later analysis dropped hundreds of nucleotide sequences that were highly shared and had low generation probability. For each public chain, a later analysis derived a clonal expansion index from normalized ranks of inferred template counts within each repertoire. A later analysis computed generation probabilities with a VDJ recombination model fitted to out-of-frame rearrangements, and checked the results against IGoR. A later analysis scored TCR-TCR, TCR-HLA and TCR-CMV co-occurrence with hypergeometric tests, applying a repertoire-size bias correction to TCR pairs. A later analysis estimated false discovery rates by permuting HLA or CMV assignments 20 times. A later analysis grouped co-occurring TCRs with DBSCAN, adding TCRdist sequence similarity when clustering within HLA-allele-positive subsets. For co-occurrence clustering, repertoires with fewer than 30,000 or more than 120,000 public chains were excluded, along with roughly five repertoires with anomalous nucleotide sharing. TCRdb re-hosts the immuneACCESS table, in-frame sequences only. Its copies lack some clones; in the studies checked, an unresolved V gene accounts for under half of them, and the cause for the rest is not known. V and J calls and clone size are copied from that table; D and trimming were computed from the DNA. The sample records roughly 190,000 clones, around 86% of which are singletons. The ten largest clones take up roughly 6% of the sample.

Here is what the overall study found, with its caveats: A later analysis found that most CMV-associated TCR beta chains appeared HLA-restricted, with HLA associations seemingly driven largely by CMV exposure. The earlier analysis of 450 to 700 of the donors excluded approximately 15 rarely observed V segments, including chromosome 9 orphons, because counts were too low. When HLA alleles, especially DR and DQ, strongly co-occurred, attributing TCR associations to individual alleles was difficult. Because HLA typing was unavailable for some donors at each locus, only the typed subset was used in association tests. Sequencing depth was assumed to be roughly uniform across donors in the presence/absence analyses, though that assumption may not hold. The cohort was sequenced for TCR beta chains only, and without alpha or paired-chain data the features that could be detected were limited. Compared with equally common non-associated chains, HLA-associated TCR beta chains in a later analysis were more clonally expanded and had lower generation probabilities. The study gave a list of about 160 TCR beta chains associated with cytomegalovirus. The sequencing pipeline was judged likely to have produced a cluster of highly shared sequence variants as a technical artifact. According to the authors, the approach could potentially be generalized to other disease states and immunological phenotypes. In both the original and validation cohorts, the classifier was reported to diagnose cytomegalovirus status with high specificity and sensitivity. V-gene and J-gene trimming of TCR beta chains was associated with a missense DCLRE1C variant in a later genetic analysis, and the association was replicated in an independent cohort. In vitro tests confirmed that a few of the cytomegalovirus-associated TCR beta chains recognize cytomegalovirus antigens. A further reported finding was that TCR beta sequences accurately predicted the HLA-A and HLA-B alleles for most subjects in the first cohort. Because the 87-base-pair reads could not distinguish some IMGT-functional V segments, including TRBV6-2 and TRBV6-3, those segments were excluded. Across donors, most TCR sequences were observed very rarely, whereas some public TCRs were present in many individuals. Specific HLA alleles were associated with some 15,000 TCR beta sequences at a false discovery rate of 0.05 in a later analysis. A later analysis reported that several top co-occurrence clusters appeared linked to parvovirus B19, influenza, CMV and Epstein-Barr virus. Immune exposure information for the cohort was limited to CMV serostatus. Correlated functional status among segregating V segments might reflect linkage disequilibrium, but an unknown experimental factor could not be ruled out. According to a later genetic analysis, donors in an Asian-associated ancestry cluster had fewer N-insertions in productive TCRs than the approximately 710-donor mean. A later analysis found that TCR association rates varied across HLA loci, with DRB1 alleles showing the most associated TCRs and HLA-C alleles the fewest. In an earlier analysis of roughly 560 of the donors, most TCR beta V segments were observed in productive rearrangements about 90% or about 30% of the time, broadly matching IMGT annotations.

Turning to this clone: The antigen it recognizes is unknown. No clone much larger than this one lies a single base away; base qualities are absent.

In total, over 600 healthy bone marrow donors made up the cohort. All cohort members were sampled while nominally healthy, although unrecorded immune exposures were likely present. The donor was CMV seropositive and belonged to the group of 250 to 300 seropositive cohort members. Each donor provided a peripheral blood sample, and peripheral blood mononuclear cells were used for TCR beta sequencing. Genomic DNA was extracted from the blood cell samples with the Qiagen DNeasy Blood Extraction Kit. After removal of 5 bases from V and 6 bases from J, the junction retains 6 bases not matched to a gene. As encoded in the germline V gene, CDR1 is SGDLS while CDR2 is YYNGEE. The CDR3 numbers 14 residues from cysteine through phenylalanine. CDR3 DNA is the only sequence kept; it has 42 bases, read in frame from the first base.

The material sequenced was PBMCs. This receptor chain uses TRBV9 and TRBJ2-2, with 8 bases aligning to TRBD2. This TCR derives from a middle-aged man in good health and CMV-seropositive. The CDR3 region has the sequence CASSKGLAAGELFF. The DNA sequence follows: TGTGCCAGCAGTAAAGGACTAGCCGCCGGGGAGCTGTTTTTT. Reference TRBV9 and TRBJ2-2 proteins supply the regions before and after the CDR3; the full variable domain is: DSGVTQTPKHLITATGQRVTLRCSPRSGDLSVYWYQQSLDQGLQFLIQYYNGEERAKGNILERFSAQQFPDLHSELNLSSLELGDSALYFCASSKGLAAGELFFGEGSRLTVL.